These T cell receptor beta chains were read from a single sample in a study of CD8 T cells in Susac syndrome. TCRdb independently ran MiXCR on the immunoSEQ multiplex PCR reads; one entry per CDR3 protein. The table lists some 150,000 distinct CDR3 sequences, about 94% of them singletons. Sequences were obtained from CD8+ T cells from PBMCs. The receptors come from a human donor in good health. Both conserved end residues are part of each CDR3. D genes are given only for firm matches. The listing skips clone size in some rows; elsewhere it reads once, few, many or a size class.

TRBV9,TRBD2,-,TRBJ2-3,16,CASSGQAGASTDTQYF,TGTGCCAGCAGCGGGCAAGCGGGAGCTAGCACAGATACGCAGTATTTT
TRBV7-6,-,-,TRBJ1-1,15,CASSPHGNVDTEAFF,TGTGCCAGCAGCCCCCACGGGAACGTGGACACTGAAGCTTTCTTT
TRBV9,-,once,TRBJ2-5,14,CASSDGPDQETQYF,TGTGCCAGCAGCGACGGGCCGGACCAAGAGACCCAGTACTTC
TRBV20-1,TRBD2,-,TRBJ2-7,13,CSATGLNSYEQYF,TGCAGTGCGACGGGACTAAACTCCTACGAGCAGTACTTC
TRBV11-2,-,-,TRBJ1-1,14,CASSLDYGGTEAFF,TGTGCCAGCAGCTTAGATTACGGGGGAACTGAAGCTTTCTTT
TRBV2,-,-,TRBJ1-2,15,CASSEAWGPIGGYTF,TGTGCCAGCAGTGAAGCGTGGGGTCCGATTGGTGGCTACACCTTC
TRBV6-5,TRBD2,-,TRBJ2-1,18,CASSYQISGNHSYNEQFF,TGTGCCAGCAGTTACCAGATTAGCGGGAACCACTCCTACAATGAGCAGTTCTTC
TRBV28,TRBD1,-,TRBJ2-3,14,CASTVGTVTDTQYF,TGTGCCAGCACCGTAGGGACAGTCACAGATACGCAGTATTTT
TRBV7-8,-,-,TRBJ2-7,13,CASSNRDNYEQYF,TGTGCCAGCAGCAACCGGGACAACTACGAGCAGTACTTC
TRBV11-2,-,-,TRBJ2-1,19,CASSRRPTFGESSYNEQFF,TGTGCCAGCAGCCGACGACCCACATTTGGGGAGTCCTCCTACAATGAGCAGTTCTTC
TRBV6-2/TRBV6-3,-,-,TRBJ2-1,15,CASSSSGYSYNEQFF,TGTGCCAGCAGTTCCAGCGGTTATTCCTACAATGAGCAGTTCTTC
TRBV7-9,-,-,TRBJ1-1,13,CASRAVANTEAFF,TGTGCCAGCAGAGCCGTTGCGAACACTGAAGCTTTCTTT
TRBV20-1,TRBD1,-,TRBJ1-1,12,CSATDRVAEAFF,TGCAGTGCTACAGACAGGGTGGCTGAAGCTTTCTTT
TRBV14,-,-,TRBJ2-3,15,CASSQGRARTDTQYF,TGTGCCAGCAGCCAAGGAAGGGCGCGCACAGATACGCAGTATTTT
TRBV14,-,-,TRBJ2-7,15,CASSQGRGSTYEQYF,TGTGCCAGCAGCCAAGGCCGGGGGAGCACCTACGAGCAGTACTTC
TRBV2,TRBD1,-,TRBJ2-5,13,CARTDRDGETQYF,TGTGCCAGAACGGACAGGGACGGAGAGACCCAGTACTTC
TRBV20-1,-,-,TRBJ2-1,13,CSARSGLSREQFF,TGCAGTGCTAGGAGCGGCCTCTCAAGGGAGCAGTTCTTC
TRBV25-1,-,-,TRBJ1-1,13,CASSPDGTLEAFF,TGTGCCAGCAGTCCTGATGGGACACTTGAAGCTTTCTTT
TRBV20-1,TRBD1,few,TRBJ1-1,12,CSARDRGTEAFF,TGCAGTGCTAGGGACAGGGGGACTGAAGCTTTCTTT
TRBV7-6,TRBD2,-,TRBJ2-7,18,CASSRGRKREGSGYEQYF,TGTGCCAGCAGCCGGGGGCGGAAGCGGGAGGGCAGTGGCTACGAGCAGTACTTC
TRBV27,TRBD1,-,TRBJ2-1,15,CASSFGTGAYNEQFF,TGTGCCAGCAGTTTTGGGACAGGGGCGTACAATGAGCAGTTCTTC
TRBV27,TRBD1,-,TRBJ2-3,13,CASQTGGEDTQYF,TGTGCCAGCCAGACAGGGGGCGAAGATACGCAGTATTTT
TRBV29-1,-,-,TRBJ2-7,12,CSVRDSAYEQYF,TGCAGCGTCCGGGACTCAGCCTACGAGCAGTACTTC
TRBV9,-,-,TRBJ1-5,12,CASGPSNQPQHF,TGTGCCAGCGGACCCTCCAATCAGCCCCAGCATTTT
TRBV5-8,-,-,TRBJ2-3,15,CASSRLTGPTDTQYF,TGTGCCAGCAGCCGACTGACAGGCCCAACAGATACGCAGTATTTT
TRBV19,-,once,TRBJ2-1,15,CASSPFVRDGNEQFF,TGTGCCAGTAGTCCCTTCGTCCGGGACGGTAATGAGCAGTTCTTC
TRBV6-2/TRBV6-3,TRBD1,-,TRBJ2-1,12,CASSRGRHEQFF,TGTGCCAGCAGCAGGGGGCGGCATGAGCAGTTCTTC
TRBV20-1,-,-,TRBJ2-7,14,CSARVGRLTRVQYF,TGCAGTGCTAGAGTCGGAAGACTAACGAGAGTGCAGTACTTC
TRBV30,-,-,TRBJ2-1,11,CAWSPGPRQFF,TGTGCCTGGTCCCCGGGACCCCGGCAGTTCTTC
TRBV28,-,-,TRBJ1-5,13,CATSPAWNQPQHF,TGTGCCACCTCGCCGGCATGGAATCAGCCCCAGCATTTT
TRBV6-5,-,-,TRBJ2-7,14,CASSYGARTYEQYF,TGTGCCAGCAGCTATGGGGCCAGGACCTACGAGCAGTACTTC
TRBV4-3,TRBD1,-,TRBJ1-5,15,CASSHDRGPNQPQHF,TGCGCCAGCAGCCATGACAGGGGGCCCAATCAGCCCCAGCATTTT
TRBV5-1,TRBD1,-,TRBJ1-5,16,CASSISPKGARQPQHF,TGCGCCAGCAGCATCAGTCCCAAGGGGGCAAGGCAGCCCCAGCATTTT
TRBV30,-,-,TRBJ2-1,19,CAWSVRVRVVEVSYNEQFF,TGTGCCTGGAGTGTAAGGGTCAGGGTCGTAGAAGTGTCCTACAATGAGCAGTTCTTC
TRBV20-1,TRBD2,-,TRBJ2-7,19,CSARASAWVTSGRSYEQYF,TGCAGTGCTAGAGCCTCGGCCTGGGTAACTAGCGGGAGATCCTACGAGCAGTACTTC
TRBV9,-,once,TRBJ2-7,15,CASSEGGGPTYEQYF,TGTGCCAGCAGCGAGGGAGGGGGCCCCACCTACGAGCAGTACTTC
TRBV24-1,TRBD1,-,TRBJ2-7,14,CATSDGDRGGEQYF,TGTGCCACCAGTGATGGGGACAGGGGAGGCGAGCAGTACTTC
TRBV5-1,-,-,TRBJ2-1,14,CASRVEGNGDEQFF,TGCGCCAGCAGGGTTGAGGGGAATGGTGATGAGCAGTTCTTC
TRBV4-2,TRBD1,-,TRBJ1-1,15,CASSQPGQVNTEAFF,TGTGCCAGCAGCCAACCGGGACAGGTTAACACTGAAGCTTTCTTT
TRBV7-9,-,-,TRBJ2-3,14,CASSPVLVPDTQYF,TGTGCCAGCAGCCCCGTTCTGGTCCCAGATACGCAGTATTTT
TRBV14,TRBD2,-,TRBJ2-2,16,CASSPLSGGLDGELFF,TGTGCCAGCAGCCCTCTTTCGGGAGGGCTGGACGGGGAGCTGTTTTTT
TRBV27,-,-,TRBJ2-3,13,CATRGGGHDTQYF,TGTGCCACCCGAGGGGGGGGGCACGATACGCAGTATTTT
TRBV2,TRBD2,-,TRBJ2-2,15,CASSGLAGNTGELFF,TGTGCCAGCAGTGGACTAGCGGGGAACACCGGGGAGCTGTTTTTT
TRBV24-1,-,-,TRBJ2-2,14,CATRPGVGTGELFF,TGTGCCACCAGACCGGGAGTGGGAACCGGGGAGCTGTTTTTT
TRBV4-3,TRBD2,-,TRBJ2-2,16,CASSQKAGVAAGELFF,TGCGCCAGCAGCCAAAAAGCGGGAGTTGCGGCCGGGGAGCTGTTTTTT
TRBV29-1,TRBD2,-,TRBJ2-1,11,CTGLEFNEQFF,TGCACGGGACTAGAGTTCAATGAGCAGTTCTTC
TRBV6-1,-,-,TRBJ1-5,14,CASSEFQGQQPQHF,TGTGCCAGCAGTGAATTCCAGGGCCAGCAGCCCCAGCATTTT
TRBV13,-,-,TRBJ1-1,16,CASSLGRGVLNTEAFF,TGTGCCAGCAGCTTAGGCCGGGGGGTTTTGAACACTGAAGCTTTCTTT
TRBV6-2/TRBV6-3,-,-,TRBJ1-2,12,CASSPLGNGYTF,TGTGCCAGCAGCCCCCTCGGGAATGGCTACACCTTC
TRBV24-1,TRBD2,-,TRBJ2-3,16,CATSAKTSYKTDTQYF,TGTGCCACCAGTGCCAAGACTAGCTATAAAACAGATACGCAGTATTTT
TRBV4-2,-,-,TRBJ2-7,14,CASSHREGGHEQYF,TGTGCCAGCAGCCATAGGGAGGGGGGCCACGAGCAGTACTTC
TRBV15,TRBD1,-,TRBJ2-5,15,CATSRRQGSQETQYF,TGTGCCACCAGCAGACGACAGGGATCACAAGAGACCCAGTACTTC
TRBV27,TRBD2,-,TRBJ2-1,14,CASKALAGVYEQFF,TGTGCCAGCAAGGCACTAGCGGGAGTTTATGAGCAGTTCTTC
TRBV7-9,-,-,TRBJ2-1,12,CASSATGLEQFF,TGTGCCAGCAGCGCCACAGGGCTTGAGCAGTTCTTC
TRBV7-2,-,-,TRBJ1-1,15,CASSTPGQRNTEAFF,TGTGCCAGCAGCACCCCCGGACAGAGGAACACTGAAGCTTTCTTT
TRBV19,-,-,TRBJ1-1,13,CASSIYQNTEAFF,TGTGCCAGTAGTATATACCAGAACACTGAAGCTTTCTTT
TRBV24-1,-,-,TRBJ1-2,14,CATSDLLGAYGYTF,TGTGCCACCAGTGATTTGTTGGGGGCCTATGGCTACACCTTC